Listed here is a single TCR beta chain. This clone has more than one count but fewer than ten. Its specific antigen is unknown. One base away there is no much larger clone; base qualities are not given. Using the deep immunoSEQ assay, TCR CDR3 regions were amplified from genomic DNA by multiplex PCR. For each cell subset, the extracted genomic DNA was distributed evenly across all wells of several immunoSEQ 96-well plates, and each plate served as one replicate. For unsorted PBMC, approximately 310 ng genomic DNA, equal to tens of thousands of T cell genomes, was loaded into each replicate PCR. Unsorted PBMC genomic DNA was sequenced across ten immunoSEQ deep assay plates. The purified libraries were quantified using a Qubit 3.0 fluorometer, sized with a Bioanalyzer 2100, and then quantified again using the KAPA Library Quantification kit. Every immunoSEQ 96-well plate was sequenced on a dedicated single-read 150-cycle Illumina NextSeq 550 flow cell. As for the original processing: Because the immunoSEQ output included only junctional sequences and no quality scores, the filtering could not be the same as the filtering used for full-length reads. Sequences were annotated with PyIR, a Python wrapper for IgBLAST v1.9, and V/J genes and CDR3 were assigned using IMGT germline references. Reads were filtered out if the reads had weak V/J assignments (E-value above 1e-6), no CDR3, stop codons, out-of-frame junctions, or ambiguous translated residues. A V3J clonotype was defined by an identical inferred V gene, J gene, and CDR3 amino acid sequence. Percentage overlap between repertoires was calculated by dividing the number of shared unique clonotypes by the size of the smaller repertoire. Richness of each repertoire was evaluated using RTK rarefaction, the Chao1 estimator, and Recon v2.1 estimates of unobserved clonotypes. This immuneACCESS table, as held by TCRdb, lists in-frame sequences with V and J called but not all clones. Of the missing ones, under half trace to an unresolved V gene in checked studies; the others have no known cause. V, J and clone size reflect that table, while D and trimming were determined from the DNA. The sample contains fewer than 600,000 clones, roughly 80% of them found a single time. The ten largest clones add up to 9.5% to 15% of the sample.

Donors were healthy HIV-negative adults with no recently reported acute infections or vaccinations. Every donor was a Caucasian adult residing in Nashville, Tennessee, USA. For unsorted samples, approximately 84 million PBMCs were counted, and genomic DNA was extracted using the QIAamp DNA Blood Mini kit. After blood collection by leukapheresis, PBMCs were isolated using Ficoll-Histopaque density gradient centrifugation and then cryopreserved in the vapor phase of liquid nitrogen. These data come from a study of shared clonotypes between healthy human individuals (dated by TCRdb to about 2020). With respect to the entire study: Two women and three men aged 18 to 49 years were included in the cohort. To estimate repertoire size and how much clonotypes are shared between individuals, the study performed deep sequencing of blood TCR repertoires from a few healthy adults. Libraries were prepared and TCR repertoires were sequenced by different laboratories using diverse techniques, in order to increase sequencing depth and limit assay-specific biases. Per donor, leukapheresis produced somewhere between about 0.9 and 9.5 billion PBMCs. Study-level results and caveats: Pairwise subsampling indicated that sequencing depth was expected to affect the degree of clonotype sharing among donors. Sampling was limited to blood, and TCR repertoires in tissue likely differ from TCR repertoires in blood. Because the study included only a small number of donors, the genetic and exposure-history diversity represented was limited.

Trimming takes 4 bases from V and 6 bases from J, and the germline ends sit 13 bases apart. CDR1 and CDR2 were assigned from the germline V gene as SNHLY and FYNNEI. The CDR3 starts with the cysteine, ends with the phenylalanine, and has 13 residues. Left in the record is the CDR3 DNA by itself, 39 bases read in frame from the first base. Sequencing input: PBMCs. The chain joins TRBV2 to TRBJ2-7; D gene: possibly TRBD1, on 6 matching bases. The source of this sequence is a woman between 40 and 50 years old in good health. Some clones in this sample may be carry-over from other donors' samples. The bases are TGTGCCAGCAGTGTACAGAGCAGGGGCGAGCAGTACTTC. Its protein product is CASSVQSRGEQYF.